This T cell receptor beta chain was sequenced in a study of blood T cell repertoires in COVID-19. Overall study context: PBMCs, B-cell-depleted T cells, or T cells provided the cDNA or gDNA that made up the material.

For this clone: A read error may account for a junction end that differs from germline.

Original methodology: By means of reference gene primer amplification, nucleated cell counts were estimated. The assay was immunoSEQ multiplex PCR, and TCRdb's table has in-frame clones only and misses some. D and trimming come from the DNA, and the V and J calls and clone size come from that table. The sample consists of about 44,000 clones, about 80% of them appearing once. The CDR3 sequence is 14 residues long. The V gene's germline CDR1 is SNHLY and CDR2 FYNNEI. The chain uses TRBV2 and TRBJ2-3; D is perhaps TRBD1 (6 bases). Sequencing was performed on peripheral blood. This clonotype was obtained from a human donor in a cohort sampled during active COVID-19. CDR3 sequence: CASREGQSTDTQYF. For the CDR3, the DNA is TGTGCCAGCAGAGAAGGACAGAGCACAGATACGCAGTATTTT.